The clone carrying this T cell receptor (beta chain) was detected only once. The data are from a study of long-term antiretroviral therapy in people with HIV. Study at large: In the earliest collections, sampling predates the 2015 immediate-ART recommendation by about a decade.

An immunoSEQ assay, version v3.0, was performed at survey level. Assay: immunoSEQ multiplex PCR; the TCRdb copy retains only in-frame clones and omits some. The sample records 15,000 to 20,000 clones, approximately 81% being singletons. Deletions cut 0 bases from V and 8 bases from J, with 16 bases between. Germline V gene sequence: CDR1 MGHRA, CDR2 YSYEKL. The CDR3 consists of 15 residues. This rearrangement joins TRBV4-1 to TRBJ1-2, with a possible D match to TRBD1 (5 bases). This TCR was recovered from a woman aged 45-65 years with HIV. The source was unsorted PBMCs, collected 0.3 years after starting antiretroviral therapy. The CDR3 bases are TGCGCCAGCAGCCAAGAAAGGGTCAGGGTGGAGGGCTACACCTTC. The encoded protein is CASSQERVRVEGYTF.